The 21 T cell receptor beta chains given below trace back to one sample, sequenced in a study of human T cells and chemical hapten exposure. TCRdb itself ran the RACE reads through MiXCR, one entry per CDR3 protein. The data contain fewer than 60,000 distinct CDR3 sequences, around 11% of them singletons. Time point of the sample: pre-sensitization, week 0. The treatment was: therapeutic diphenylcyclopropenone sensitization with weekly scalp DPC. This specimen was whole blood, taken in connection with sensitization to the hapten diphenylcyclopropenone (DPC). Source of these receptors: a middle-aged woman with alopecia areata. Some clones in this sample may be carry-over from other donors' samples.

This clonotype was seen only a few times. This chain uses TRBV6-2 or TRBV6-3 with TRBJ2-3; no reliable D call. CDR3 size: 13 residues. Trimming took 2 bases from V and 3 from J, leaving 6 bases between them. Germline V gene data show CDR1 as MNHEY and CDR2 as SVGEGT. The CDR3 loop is CASSYPKTDTQYF. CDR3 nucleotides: TGTGCCAGCAGTTACCCCAAGACAGATACGCAGTATTTT.

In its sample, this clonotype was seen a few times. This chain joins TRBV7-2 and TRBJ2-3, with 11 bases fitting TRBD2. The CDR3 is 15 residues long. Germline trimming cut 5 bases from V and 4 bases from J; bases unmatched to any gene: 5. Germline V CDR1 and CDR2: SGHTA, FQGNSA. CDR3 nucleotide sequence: TGTGCCAGCAGCGGTATGGGACTAGCGGCAGATACGCAGTATTTT. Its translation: CASSGMGLAADTQYF.

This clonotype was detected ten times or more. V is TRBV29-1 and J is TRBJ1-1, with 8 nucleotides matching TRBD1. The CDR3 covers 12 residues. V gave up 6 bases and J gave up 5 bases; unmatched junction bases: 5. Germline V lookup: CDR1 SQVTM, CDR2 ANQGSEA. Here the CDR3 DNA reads TGCAGCGTCCAGGGGGCGCGGACTGAAGCTTTCTTT. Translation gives CSVQGARTEAFF.

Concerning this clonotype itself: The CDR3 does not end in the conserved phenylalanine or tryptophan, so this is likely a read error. The CDR3 region is CASSNHDSAEQFL. Written as DNA, the CDR3 is TGTGCCAGTAGTAACCACGATTCGGCTGAGCAGTTCCTC. This sequence joins TRBV19 and TRBJ2-1; D uncertain. The CDR3 is 13 amino acids. V lost 4 bases, J lost 9 bases, and 13 bases lay in between. Germline CDR1 reads LNHDA; CDR2 reads SQIVND (reference sequence).

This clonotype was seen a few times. CDR3 amino acids: CASSLSPPILAVGSEQYF. In DNA, the CDR3 is TGTGCCAGCAGCTTATCTCCCCCGATACTAGCGGTAGGATCCGAGCAGTACTTC. The V call is TRBV13, the J call TRBJ2-7, with TRBD2 matching 8 bases. This CDR3 has 18 residues. Germline CDR1 is PRHDT and CDR2 is FYEKMQ (reference sequence). Trimming cost V 2 bases and J 6 bases; bases outside gene matches: 18.

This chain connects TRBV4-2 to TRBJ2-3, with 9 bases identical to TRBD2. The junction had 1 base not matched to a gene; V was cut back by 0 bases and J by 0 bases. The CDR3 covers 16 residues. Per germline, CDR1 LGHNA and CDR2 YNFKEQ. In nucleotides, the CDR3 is TGTGCCAGCAGCCAAGAGACTAGCGGAAGCACAGATACGCAGTATTTT. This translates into CASSQETSGSTDTQYF.

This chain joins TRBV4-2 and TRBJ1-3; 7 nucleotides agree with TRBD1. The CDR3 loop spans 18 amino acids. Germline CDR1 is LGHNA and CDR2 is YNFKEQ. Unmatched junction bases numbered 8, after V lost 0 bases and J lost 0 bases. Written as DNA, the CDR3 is TGTGCCAGCAGCCAAGAGGGCCGGACAGGTGGCTCTGGAAACACCATATATTTT. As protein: CASSQEGRTGGSGNTIYF.

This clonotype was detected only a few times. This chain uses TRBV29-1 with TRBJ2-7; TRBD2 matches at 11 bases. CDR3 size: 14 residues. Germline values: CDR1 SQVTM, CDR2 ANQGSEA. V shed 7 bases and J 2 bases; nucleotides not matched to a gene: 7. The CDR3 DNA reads TGCAGCGCTGGTAGCGGGAGGGCCGCCTACGAGCAGTACTTC. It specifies CSAGSGRAAYEQYF.

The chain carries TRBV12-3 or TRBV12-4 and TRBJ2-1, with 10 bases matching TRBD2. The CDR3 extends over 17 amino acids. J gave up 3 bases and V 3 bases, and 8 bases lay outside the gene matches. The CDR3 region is CASSFVSASGGYNEQFF. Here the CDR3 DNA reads TGTGCCAGCAGTTTTGTATCGGCTAGCGGGGGCTACAATGAGCAGTTCTTC.

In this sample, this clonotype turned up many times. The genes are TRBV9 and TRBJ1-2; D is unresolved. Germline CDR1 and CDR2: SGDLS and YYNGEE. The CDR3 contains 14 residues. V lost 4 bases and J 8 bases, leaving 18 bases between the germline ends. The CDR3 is CASSPPGRLSGYTF. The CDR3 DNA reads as TGTGCCAGCAGCCCCCCCGGGCGCCTCTCGGGCTACACCTTC.

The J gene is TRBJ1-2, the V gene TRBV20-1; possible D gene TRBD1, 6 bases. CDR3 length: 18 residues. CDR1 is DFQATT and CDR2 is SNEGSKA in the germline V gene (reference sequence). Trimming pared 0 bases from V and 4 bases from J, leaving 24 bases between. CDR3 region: CSARDTQRDPGQTYGYTF. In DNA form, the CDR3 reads TGCAGTGCTAGAGATACCCAACGGGACCCGGGACAAACCTATGGCTACACCTTC.

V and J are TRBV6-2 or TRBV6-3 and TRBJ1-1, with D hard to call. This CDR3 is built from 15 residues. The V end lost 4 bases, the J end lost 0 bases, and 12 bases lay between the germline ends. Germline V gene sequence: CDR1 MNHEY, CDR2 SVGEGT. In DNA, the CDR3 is TGTGCCAGCAGTTCTGAGGGCGGGGTGAACACTGAAGCTTTCTTT. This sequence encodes CASSSEGGVNTEAFF.

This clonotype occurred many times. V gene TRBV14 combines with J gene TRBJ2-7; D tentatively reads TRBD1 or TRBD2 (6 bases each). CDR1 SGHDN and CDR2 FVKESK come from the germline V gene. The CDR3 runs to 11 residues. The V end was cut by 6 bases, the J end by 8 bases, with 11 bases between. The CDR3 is CASSGGGKQYF. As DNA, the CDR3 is TGTGCCAGCAGTGGAGGGGGGAAGCAGTACTTC.

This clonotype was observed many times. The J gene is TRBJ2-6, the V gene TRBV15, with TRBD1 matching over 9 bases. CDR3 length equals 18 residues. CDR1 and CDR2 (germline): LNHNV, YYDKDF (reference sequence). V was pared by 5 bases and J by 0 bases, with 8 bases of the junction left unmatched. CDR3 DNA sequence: TGTGCCACCAGCGGGGACAGGGAAGCACGCTCTGGGGCCAACGTCCTGACTTTC. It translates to CATSGDREARSGANVLTF.

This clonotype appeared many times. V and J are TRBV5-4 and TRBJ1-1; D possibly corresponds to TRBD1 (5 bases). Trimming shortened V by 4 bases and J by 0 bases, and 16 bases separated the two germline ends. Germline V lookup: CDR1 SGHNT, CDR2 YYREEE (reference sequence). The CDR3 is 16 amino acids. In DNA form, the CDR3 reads TGTGCCAGCAGCGCAGAGGCCGGGACCCTGAACACTGAAGCTTTCTTT. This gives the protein CASSAEAGTLNTEAFF.

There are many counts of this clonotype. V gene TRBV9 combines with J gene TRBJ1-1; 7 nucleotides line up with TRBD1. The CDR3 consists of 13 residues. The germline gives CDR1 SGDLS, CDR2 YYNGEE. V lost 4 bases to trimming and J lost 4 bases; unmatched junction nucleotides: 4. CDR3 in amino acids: CASSTGVVTEAFF. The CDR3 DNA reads TGTGCCAGCAGCACAGGGGTCGTCACTGAAGCTTTCTTT.

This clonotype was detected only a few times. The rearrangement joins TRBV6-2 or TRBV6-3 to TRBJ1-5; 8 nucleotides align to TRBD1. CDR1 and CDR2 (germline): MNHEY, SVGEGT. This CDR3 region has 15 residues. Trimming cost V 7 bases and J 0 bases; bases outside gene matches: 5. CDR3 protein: CASTSDRASNQPQHF. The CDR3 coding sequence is TGTGCCAGCACCTCGGACAGGGCTAGCAATCAGCCCCAGCATTTT.

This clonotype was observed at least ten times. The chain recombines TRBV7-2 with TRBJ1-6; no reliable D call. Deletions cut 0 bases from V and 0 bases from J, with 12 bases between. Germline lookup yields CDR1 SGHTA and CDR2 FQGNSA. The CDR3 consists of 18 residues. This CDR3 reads CASSLAPRRVSYNSPLHF. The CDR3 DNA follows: TGTGCCAGCAGCTTAGCGCCTAGGAGGGTCTCCTATAATTCACCCCTCCACTTT.

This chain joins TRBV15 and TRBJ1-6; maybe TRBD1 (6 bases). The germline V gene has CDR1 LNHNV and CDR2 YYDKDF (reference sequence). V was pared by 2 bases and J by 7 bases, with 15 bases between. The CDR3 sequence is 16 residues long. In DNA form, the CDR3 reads TGTGCCACCAGCAGATCCCTGACAGGACTAAATTCACCCCTCCACTTT. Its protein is CATSRSLTGLNSPLHF.

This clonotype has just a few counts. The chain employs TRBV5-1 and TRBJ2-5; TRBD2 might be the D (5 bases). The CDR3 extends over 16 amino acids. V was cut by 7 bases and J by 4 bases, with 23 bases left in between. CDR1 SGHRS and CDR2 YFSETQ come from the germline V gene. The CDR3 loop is CASFLNAASAGETQYF. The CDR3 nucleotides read TGCGCCAGCTTTCTAAACGCAGCGTCCGCGGGAGAGACCCAGTACTTC. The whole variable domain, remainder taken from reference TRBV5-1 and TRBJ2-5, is KAGVTQTPRYLIKTRGQQVTLSCSPISGHRSVSWYQQTPGQGLQFLFEYFSETQRNKGNFPGRFSGRQFSNSRSEMNVSTLELGDSALYLCASFLNAASAGETQYFGPGTRLLVL.

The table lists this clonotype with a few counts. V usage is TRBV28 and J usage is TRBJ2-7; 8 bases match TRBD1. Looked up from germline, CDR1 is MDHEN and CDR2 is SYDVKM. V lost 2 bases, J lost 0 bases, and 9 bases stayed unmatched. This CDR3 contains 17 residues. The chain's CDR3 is CASSLARWGQASYEQYF. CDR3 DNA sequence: TGTGCCAGCAGTTTAGCAAGGTGGGGACAGGCCTCCTACGAGCAGTACTTC.